The 3 T cell receptor beta chains given below trace back to one sample, sequenced in a study of identical twins. TCRdb redid the calling of the 5' RACE reads with MiXCR, one entry per CDR3 protein. Among more than 400,000 distinct CDR3 sequences listed, approximately 16% were seen once. Another study also made use of these data, one on yellow fever vaccine responses in identical twins.

Sequencing used CD4+ T cells sorted from blood. These receptors were obtained from a woman younger than 35 in good health.

This clonotype showed up just a few times. The V and J genes are TRBV6-2 or TRBV6-3 and TRBJ1-6, with D unresolved. Germline CDR1 reads MNHEY; CDR2 reads SVGEGT. The CDR3 consists of 16 residues. Between the trimmed V and J ends, which lost 8 bases and 1 base, there was a span of 15 bases. CDR3 nucleotides: TGTGCCAGCCTGCGCCGAATGGGTTCCTATAATTCACCCCTCCACTTT. Its translation: CASLRRMGSYNSPLHF.

The rearrangement joins TRBV28 to TRBJ2-2, with TRBD1 identical over 9 bases. J lost 7 bases, V lost 5 bases, and 8 bases had no gene match. The CDR3 is made up of 15 amino acids. Germline CDR1 is MDHEN and CDR2 is SYDVKM. This chain's CDR3 is CASSRKQGALGELFF. The CDR3 DNA is TGTGCCAGCAGTAGGAAACAGGGGGCCCTCGGGGAGCTGTTTTTT. The variable domain in full, completed from reference TRBV28 and TRBJ2-2, reads DVKVTQSSRYLVKRTGEKVFLECVQDMDHENMFWYRQDPGLGLRLIYFSYDVKMKEKGDIPEGYSVSREKKERFSLILESASTNQTSMYLCASSRKQGALGELFFGEGSRLTVL.

This clonotype came up a few times. The chain combines TRBV5-1 with TRBJ2-5; D is undetermined. Germline V lookup: CDR1 SGHRS, CDR2 YFSETQ. The CDR3 covers 15 residues. The V end was cut by 5 bases, the J end by 2 bases, with 16 bases between. The CDR3 DNA reads TGCGCCAGCAGTACGCCAAGCGCGGTGCAAGAGACCCAGTACTTC. Its protein is CASSTPSAVQETQYF.